The T cell receptor (beta chain) described here comes from a study of blood T cell repertoires in COVID-19. The overall study: There were acute and convalescent COVID-19 samples, and they came from the United States, Italy and Spain. The cDNA or gDNA used as material had been derived from T cells, B-cell-depleted T cells, or PBMCs.

Methods used by the authors: From reference gene primer amplification, estimates of nucleated cell counts were derived. This table comes from immunoSEQ multiplex PCR, and its TCRdb copy is limited to in-frame clones, with some not included. Clone size and V and J calls were adopted from that table, with D and trimming inferred from the DNA. The sample carries approximately 470,000 clones, 70% to 90% recorded once. The length of the CDR3 is 16 residues. The V gene end was trimmed by 6 bases and the J gene end by 6 bases; junction bases not matched to a gene: 8. The germline V gene has CDR1 SGHTA and CDR2 FQGNSA.

This sequence originates from a human donor in a cohort sampled during active COVID-19. The chain links TRBV7-2 to TRBJ1-6, with 10 bases lining up with TRBD1. Sequenced material: peripheral blood. CDR3 sequence reads: CASRSRQGAGNSPLHF. The CDR3 bases are TGTGCCAGCAGGAGCCGACAGGGGGCTGGTAATTCACCCCTCCACTTT.